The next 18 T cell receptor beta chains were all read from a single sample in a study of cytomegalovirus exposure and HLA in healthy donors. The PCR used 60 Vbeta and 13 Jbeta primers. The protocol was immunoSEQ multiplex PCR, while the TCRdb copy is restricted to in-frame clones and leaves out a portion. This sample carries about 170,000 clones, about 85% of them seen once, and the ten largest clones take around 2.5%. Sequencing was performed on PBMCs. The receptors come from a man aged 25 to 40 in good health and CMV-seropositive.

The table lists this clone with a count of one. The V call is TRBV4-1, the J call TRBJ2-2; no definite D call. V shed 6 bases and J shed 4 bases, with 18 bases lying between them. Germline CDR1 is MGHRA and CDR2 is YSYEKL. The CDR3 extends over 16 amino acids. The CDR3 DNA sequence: TGCGCCAGCAGACCTACAGCAGTTAGGTTCACCGGGGAGCTGTTTTTT. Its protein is CASRPTAVRFTGELFF.

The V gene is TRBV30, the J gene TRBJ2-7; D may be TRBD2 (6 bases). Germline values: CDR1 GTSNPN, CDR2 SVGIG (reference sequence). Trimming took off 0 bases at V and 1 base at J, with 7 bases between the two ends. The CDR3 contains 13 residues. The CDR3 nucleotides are TGTGCCTGGAGTGTGGGACTTTCCTACGAGCAGTACTTC. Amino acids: CAWSVGLSYEQYF.

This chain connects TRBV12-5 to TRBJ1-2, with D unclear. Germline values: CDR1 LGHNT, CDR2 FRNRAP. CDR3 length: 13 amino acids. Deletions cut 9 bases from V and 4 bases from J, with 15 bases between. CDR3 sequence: CASRTSSLYGYTF. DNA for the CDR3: TGTGCTAGCCGAACAAGTTCCCTCTATGGCTACACCTTC. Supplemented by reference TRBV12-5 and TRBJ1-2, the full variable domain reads DARVTQTPRHKVTEMGQEVTMRCQPILGHNTVFWYRQTMMQGLELLAYFRNRAPLDDSGMPKDRFSAEMPDATLATLKIQPSEPRDSAVYFCASRTSSLYGYTFGSGTRLTVV.

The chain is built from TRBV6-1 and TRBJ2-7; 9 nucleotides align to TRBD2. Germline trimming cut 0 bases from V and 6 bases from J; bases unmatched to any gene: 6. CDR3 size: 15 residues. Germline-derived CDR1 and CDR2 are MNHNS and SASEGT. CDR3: CASSEARGGWVEQYF. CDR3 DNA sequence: TGTGCCAGCAGTGAAGCGCGGGGGGGCTGGGTCGAGCAGTACTTC.

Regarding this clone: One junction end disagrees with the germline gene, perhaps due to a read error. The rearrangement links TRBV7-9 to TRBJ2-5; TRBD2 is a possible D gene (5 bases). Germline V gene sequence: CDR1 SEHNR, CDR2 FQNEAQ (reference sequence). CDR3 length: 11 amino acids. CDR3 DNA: TGTTCCAGCAGCCCACGGGGGACCCAGTACTTC. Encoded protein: CSSSPRGTQYF.

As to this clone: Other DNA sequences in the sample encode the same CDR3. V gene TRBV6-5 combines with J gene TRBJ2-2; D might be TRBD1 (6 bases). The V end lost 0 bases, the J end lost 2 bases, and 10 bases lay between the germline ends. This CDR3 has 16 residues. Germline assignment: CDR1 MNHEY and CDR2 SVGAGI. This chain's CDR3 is CASSYSYRANTGELFF. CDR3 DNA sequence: TGTGCCAGCAGTTACTCGTACAGGGCAAACACCGGGGAGCTGTTTTTT.

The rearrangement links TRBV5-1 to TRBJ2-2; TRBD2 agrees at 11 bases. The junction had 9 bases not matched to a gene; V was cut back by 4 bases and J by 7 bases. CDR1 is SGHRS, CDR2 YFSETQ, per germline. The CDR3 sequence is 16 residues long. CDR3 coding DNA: TGCGCCAGCAGCAAGCATAGCGGGAGGGCCGGCGGGGAGCTGTTTTTT. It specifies CASSKHSGRAGGELFF. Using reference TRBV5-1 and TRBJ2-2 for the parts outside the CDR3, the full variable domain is KAGVTQTPRYLIKTRGQQVTLSCSPISGHRSVSWYQQTPGQGLQFLFEYFSETQRNKGNFPGRFSGRQFSNSRSEMNVSTLELGDSALYLCASSKHSGRAGGELFFGEGSRLTVL.

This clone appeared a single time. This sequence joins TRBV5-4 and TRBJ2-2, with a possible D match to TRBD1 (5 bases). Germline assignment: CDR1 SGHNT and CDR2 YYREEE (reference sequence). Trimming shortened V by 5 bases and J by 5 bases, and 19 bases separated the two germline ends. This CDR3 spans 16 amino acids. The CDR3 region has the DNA TGTGCCAGCAGTCGTAAGATCCAGGGCGGAACCGGGGAGCTGTTTTTT. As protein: CASSRKIQGGTGELFF.

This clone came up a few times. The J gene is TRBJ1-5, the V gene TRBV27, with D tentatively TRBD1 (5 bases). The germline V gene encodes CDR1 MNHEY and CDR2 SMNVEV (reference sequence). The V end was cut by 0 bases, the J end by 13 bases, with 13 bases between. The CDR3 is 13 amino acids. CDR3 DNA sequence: TGTGCCAGCAGTTTATCTCGGGGGGAGATACAGCATTTT. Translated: CASSLSRGEIQHF.

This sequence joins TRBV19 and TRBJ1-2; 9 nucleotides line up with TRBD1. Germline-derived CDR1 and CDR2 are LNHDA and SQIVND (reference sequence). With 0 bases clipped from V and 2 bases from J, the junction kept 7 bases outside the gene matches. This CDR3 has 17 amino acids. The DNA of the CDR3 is TGTGCCAGTAGTATAGATCTAGGGACAGGGAGGAACTATGGCTACACCTTC. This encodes CASSIDLGTGRNYGYTF.

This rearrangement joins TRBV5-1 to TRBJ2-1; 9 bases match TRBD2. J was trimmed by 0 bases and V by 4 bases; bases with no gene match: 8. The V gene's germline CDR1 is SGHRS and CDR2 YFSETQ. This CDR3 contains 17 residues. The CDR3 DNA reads TGCGCCAGCAGCAGTTCCCTAGCGGGACCCTCCTACAATGAGCAGTTCTTC. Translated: CASSSSLAGPSYNEQFF.

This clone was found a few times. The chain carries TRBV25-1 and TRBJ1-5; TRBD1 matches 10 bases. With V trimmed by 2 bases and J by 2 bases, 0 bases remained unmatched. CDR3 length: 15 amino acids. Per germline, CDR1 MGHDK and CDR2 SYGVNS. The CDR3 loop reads CASSEGTGGNQPQHF. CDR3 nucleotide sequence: TGTGCCAGCAGTGAAGGGACAGGGGGCAATCAGCCCCAGCATTTT.

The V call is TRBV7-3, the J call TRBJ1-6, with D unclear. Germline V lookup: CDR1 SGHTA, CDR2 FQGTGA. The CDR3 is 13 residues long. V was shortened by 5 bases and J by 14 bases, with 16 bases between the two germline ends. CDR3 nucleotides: TGTGCCAGCAGCCTCCTTGGCGCGAGGGCCCTCCACTTT. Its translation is CASSLLGARALHF. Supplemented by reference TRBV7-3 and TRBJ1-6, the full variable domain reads GAGVSQTPSNKVTEKGKYVELRCDPISGHTALYWYRQSLGQGPEFLIYFQGTGAADDSGLPNDRFFAVRPEGSVSTLKIQRTERGDSAVYLCASSLLGARALHFGNGTRLTVT.

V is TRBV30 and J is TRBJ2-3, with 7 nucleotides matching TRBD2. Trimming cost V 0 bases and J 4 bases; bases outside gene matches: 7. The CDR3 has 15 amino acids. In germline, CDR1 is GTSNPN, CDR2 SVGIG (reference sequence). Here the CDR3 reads CAWSVRVGGPDTQYF. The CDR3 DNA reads TGTGCCTGGAGTGTACGTGTGGGAGGGCCAGATACGCAGTATTTT. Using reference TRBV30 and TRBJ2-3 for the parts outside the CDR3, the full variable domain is SQTIHQWPATLVQPVGSPLSLECTVEGTSNPNLYWYRQAAGRGLQLLFYSVGIGQISSEVPQNLSASRPQDRQFILSSKKLLLSDSGFYLCAWSVRVGGPDTQYFGPGTRLTVL.

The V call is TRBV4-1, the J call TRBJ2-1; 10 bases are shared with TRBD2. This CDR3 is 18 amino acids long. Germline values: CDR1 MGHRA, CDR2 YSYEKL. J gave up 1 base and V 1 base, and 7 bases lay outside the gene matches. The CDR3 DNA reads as TGCGCCAGCAGCCAAGGGCCGGCTAGCGGGAGTTCCTACAATGAGCAGTTCTTC. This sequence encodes CASSQGPASGSSYNEQFF.

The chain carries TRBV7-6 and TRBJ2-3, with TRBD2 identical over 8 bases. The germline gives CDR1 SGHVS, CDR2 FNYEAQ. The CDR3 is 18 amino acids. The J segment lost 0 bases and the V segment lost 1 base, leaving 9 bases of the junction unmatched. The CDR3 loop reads CASSLGTGTRPSTDTQYF. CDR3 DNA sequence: TGTGCCAGCAGCTTAGGGACCGGGACTAGACCTAGCACAGATACGCAGTATTTT.

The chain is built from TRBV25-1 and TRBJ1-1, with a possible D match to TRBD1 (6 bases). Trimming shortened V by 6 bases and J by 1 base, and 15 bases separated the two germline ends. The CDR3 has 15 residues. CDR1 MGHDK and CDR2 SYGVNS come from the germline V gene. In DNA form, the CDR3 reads TGTGCCAGCAGAAACAGGGAGGGCAGGAACACTGAAGCTTTCTTT. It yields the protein CASRNREGRNTEAFF.

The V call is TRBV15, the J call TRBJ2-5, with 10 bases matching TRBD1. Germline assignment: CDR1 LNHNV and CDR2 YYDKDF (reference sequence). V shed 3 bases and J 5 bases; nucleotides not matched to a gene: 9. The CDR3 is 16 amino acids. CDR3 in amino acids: CATSSRQGANVETQYF. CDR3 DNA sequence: TGTGCCACCAGCAGTAGACAGGGGGCTAACGTGGAGACCCAGTACTTC.